Following are 13 T cell receptor beta chains from one sample sequenced in a study of OX40 agonist ivuxolimab in advanced cancers. Measured with immunoSEQ multiplex PCR; TCRdb has only the in-frame clones, and not every one. Of fewer than 70,000 clones listed, over 65% were seen once; the top ten hold about 3.1%. This specimen was CD4+ or CD8+ T cells sorted from blood, taken in a trial of the OX40 agonist ivuxolimab. These receptors were taken from an adult with an advanced solid tumor such as melanoma, head and neck, liver or kidney cancer.

V is TRBV7-2 and J is TRBJ1-2, with no clear D. The CDR3 sequence is 14 residues long. V lost 5 bases, J lost 0 bases, and 10 bases lay in between. CDR1 and CDR2 (germline): SGHTA, FQGNSA. CDR3 in amino acids: CASSLTRSNYGYTF. For the CDR3, the DNA is TGTGCCAGCAGCCTAACACGATCTAACTATGGCTACACCTTC.

The chain joins TRBV10-3 to TRBJ1-2; D may be TRBD1 (6 bases). The CDR3 has 16 residues. V was pared by 5 bases and J by 1 base, with 17 bases between. Germline V gene sequence: CDR1 ENHRY, CDR2 SYGVKD. The CDR3 bases are TGTGCCATCAGTCCAACCACAGGGCCTCATAACTATGGCTACACCTTC. Encoded protein: CAISPTTGPHNYGYTF.

The chain recombines TRBV20-1 with TRBJ2-1; D not certain. This CDR3 region has 10 residues. Germline CDR1 DFQATT, CDR2 SNEGSKA (reference sequence). V gave up 5 bases and J gave up 7 bases, with 6 bases separating them. In nucleotides, the CDR3 is TGCAGTGCTTCTAGGAATGAGCAGTTCTTC. As protein: CSASRNEQFF.

The chain joins TRBV19 to TRBJ1-6; D remains unclear. Germline V lookup: CDR1 LNHDA, CDR2 SQIVND (reference sequence). Trimming stripped 2 bases from V and 4 bases from J, with 27 bases between. CDR3 size: 21 residues. In DNA, the CDR3 is TGTGCCAGTAGTATAATAGTGTCATCTTTCATCCGACTGAGATATAATTCACCCCTCCACTTT. It translates to CASSIIVSSFIRLRYNSPLHF.

CDR3 DNA sequence: TGTGCCAGCAGTTTTAGCGGGGGGGTGGTCACCGGGGAGCTGTTTTTT. Its translation is CASSFSGGVVTGELFF. V gene TRBV6-5 combines with J gene TRBJ2-2; 11 nucleotides agree with TRBD2. Germline-derived CDR1 and CDR2 are MNHEY and SVGAGI. V shed 4 bases, J shed 4 bases, and the junction held 5 bases outside the gene matches. The CDR3 totals 16 residues.

This clone was counted a single time. J is TRBJ2-3 and V is TRBV6-5; D uncertain. From germline, CDR1 is MNHEY and CDR2 SVGAGI. This CDR3 contains 14 residues. V lost 0 bases, J lost 0 bases, and 4 bases lay in between. The CDR3 DNA sequence: TGTGCCAGCAGTTACTCGGAAAGCACAGATACGCAGTATTTT. Encoded protein: CASSYSESTDTQYF.

The sample holds a few counts of this clone. The V call is TRBV27, the J call TRBJ2-7, with 12 bases aligning to TRBD1. J was trimmed by 5 bases and V by 10 bases; bases with no gene match: 6. Germline V gene data show CDR1 as MNHEY and CDR2 as SMNVEV (reference sequence). This CDR3 contains 13 residues. CDR3 nucleotides: TGTGCCATCTGGGACAGGGGGCGAGACGAGCAGTACTTC. It yields the protein CAIWDRGRDEQYF.

This chain uses TRBV10-3 with TRBJ1-2; D remains ambiguous. V lost 4 bases, J lost 3 bases, and 12 bases lay in between. This CDR3 region has 14 residues. Looked up from germline, CDR1 is ENHRY and CDR2 is SYGVKD. CDR3 bases: TGTGCCATCAGTGTATCAGGAAAGGACTATGGCTACACCTTC. This sequence encodes CAISVSGKDYGYTF.

This clone occurred once. J is TRBJ1-4 and V is TRBV5-5; TRBD1 is a possible D gene (5 bases). This CDR3 spans 14 amino acids. Germline lookup yields CDR1 SGHKS and CDR2 YYEKEE (reference sequence). The V end lost 3 bases, the J end lost 2 bases, and 8 bases lay between the germline ends. The CDR3 spells CASSSGTTNEKLFF. CDR3 bases: TGTGCCAGCAGCTCCGGGACTACTAATGAAAAACTGTTTTTT.

The rearrangement links TRBV6-6 to TRBJ2-2, with TRBD2 identical over 11 bases. V gave up 4 bases and J gave up 0 bases; unmatched junction bases: 1. The CDR3 extends over 16 amino acids. Germline assignment: CDR1 MNHNY and CDR2 SVGAGI (reference sequence). In DNA form, the CDR3 reads TGTGCCAGCAGTTTAGCGGGGGGGACGAACACCGGGGAGCTGTTTTTT. This sequence encodes CASSLAGGTNTGELFF.

This chain joins TRBV6-1 and TRBJ1-5; TRBD1 aligns across 7 bases. The germline CDR1 and CDR2 sequences are MNHNS and SASEGT. The CDR3 loop spans 14 amino acids. Trimming at V came to 3 bases and at J to 10 bases, leaving 9 bases not matched to a gene. The CDR3 region is CASSDPQGVEPQHF. The CDR3 DNA follows: TGTGCCAGCAGTGACCCCCAGGGGGTCGAACCCCAGCATTTT.

The rearrangement links TRBV28 to TRBJ1-5; the D is unclear. This CDR3 region has 13 residues. The germline V and J ends were trimmed by 11 bases and 4 bases, with 15 bases remaining between them. Germline V gives CDR1 MDHEN, CDR2 SYDVKM. The CDR3 DNA reads TGTGCCGGACTGGACGGGCCGAATCAGCCCCAGCATTTT. It codes for CAGLDGPNQPQHF. The full variable domain, its missing parts supplied by reference TRBV28 and TRBJ1-5, is DVKVTQSSRYLVKRTGEKVFLECVQDMDHENMFWYRQDPGLGLRLIYFSYDVKMKEKGDIPEGYSVSREKKERFSLILESASTNQTSMYLCAGLDGPNQPQHFGDGTRLSIL.

This chain uses TRBV9 with TRBJ2-3; D tentatively reads TRBD1 or TRBD2 (5 bases each). This CDR3 is 14 amino acids long. The V gene's germline CDR1 is SGDLS and CDR2 YYNGEE. V was cut by 4 bases and J by 2 bases, with 11 bases left in between. In nucleotides, the CDR3 is TGTGCCAGCAGCCCCGGGACCCTCACAGATACGCAGTATTTT. Protein product: CASSPGTLTDTQYF.